The clone carrying this T cell receptor beta chain appeared a few times. The antigen is not known. This entry is derived from a study of response to subunit inactivated influenza vaccine. The study, taken as a whole, reports: The authors put forward the suggestion that each seasonal influenza vaccination may bring in only a limited number of new T cells.

Each CDR3 protein gets one entry after TCRdb re-called the RT-PCR reads with MiXCR. The sample records 540,000 or so distinct CDR3 sequences, under 15% being singletons. The TCR originated in a man aged 50 or older who received an inactivated influenza vaccine. The specimen was PBMCs from blood, collected roughly 45 days after vaccination.

CDR3 nucleotide sequence: TGTGCCAGCAGTTACTCTGAACAGGGAGGCTATGGCTACACCTTC. Translation gives CASSYSEQGGYGYTF. This chain connects TRBV6-5 to TRBJ1-2, with TRBD1 as a possible D gene (6 bases). CDR1 and CDR2 (germline): MNHEY, SVGAGI. Trimming removed 0 bases at V and 4 bases at J, with 12 bases between. There are 15 residues in the CDR3.